This T cell receptor beta chain stems from a study of T cell responses to AZD1222 COVID-19 vaccine. Study-wide context: Analyses pooled second doses at about 4 or about 12 weeks. Study results and limitations: Seropositive AZD1222 recipients at baseline numbered only 6 or 7. Repertoire samples came only from after the peak T cell response.

About this clone: Its target is unknown.

Germline V gives CDR1 SEHNR, CDR2 FQNEAQ (reference sequence). The germline V and J ends were trimmed by 5 bases and 1 base, with 8 bases remaining between them. This CDR3 has 13 amino acids. Some clones are missing from TCRdb's copy, which holds only in-frame ones; the method was immunoSEQ multiplex PCR. The table shows fewer than 150,000 clones, with around nine tenths occurring only once. The material was peripheral blood, obtained on day 0 of AZD1222 vaccination. This rearrangement joins TRBV7-9 to TRBJ1-1; D not resolved. The sequence was obtained from an adult in good health. CDR3 sequence: CASSTTENTEAFF. The DNA for the CDR3 is TGTGCCAGCAGCACCACAGAGAACACTGAAGCTTTCTTT.